The 29 T cell receptor beta chains presented below share a single source sample, sequenced in a study. TCRdb reprocessed the 5' RACE reads with MiXCR, giving one entry per CDR3 protein. The repertoire holds 25,000 to 40,000 distinct CDR3 sequences, with around 22% as singletons. Input material: memory CD4+ T cells sorted from blood. Subset described: memory CD4+ T cells, CD4+CD45RO+CD25-. Receptor source: a female donor with breast cancer.

The chain carries TRBV9 and TRBJ2-7; 8 positions match TRBD2. J was trimmed by 3 bases and V by 4 bases; bases with no gene match: 6. The germline CDR1 and CDR2 sequences are SGDLS and YYNGEE. The CDR3 sequence is 14 residues long. The DNA of the CDR3 is TGTGCCAGCAGCCTAGCGGGCCGGGACTACGAGCAGTACTTC. It translates to CASSLAGRDYEQYF.

The genes are TRBV5-1 and TRBJ2-7; 9 nucleotides match TRBD1. This CDR3 is built from 14 residues. Germline-derived CDR1 and CDR2 are SGHRS and YFSETQ. Trimming took 1 base from V and 5 from J; bases not matched to a gene: 4. The CDR3 protein is CASSLWDRAHEQYF. DNA for the CDR3: TGCGCCAGCAGCTTGTGGGACAGGGCACACGAGCAGTACTTC.

This clonotype was detected a few times. The genes are TRBV28 and TRBJ2-1; 7 bases fit TRBD2. Germline V gene lookup returns CDR1 MDHEN and CDR2 SYDVKM. The CDR3 spans 12 residues. J gave up 11 bases and V 1 base, and 2 bases lay outside the gene matches. The CDR3, as DNA: TGTGCCAGCAGTTTATTAGCGGGCAAGCAGTTCTTC. The encoded protein is CASSLLAGKQFF.

The chain is built from TRBV21-1 and TRBJ2-1; the table's D gene call, TRBD2, was not cross checked with the DNA. TRBV21-1 is designated a pseudogene. This CDR3 spans 16 amino acids. In nucleotides, the CDR3 is TGTGCCAGCAGCGTGATAGCGAGAGGGGGATGCAATGAGCAGTTCTTC. Protein product: CASSVIARGGCNEQFF.

This clonotype was counted at least ten times. This rearrangement joins TRBV28 to TRBJ2-1; 10 nucleotides agree with TRBD2. There are 17 residues in the CDR3. Germline trimming cut 2 bases from V and 5 bases from J; bases unmatched to any gene: 9. Germline assignment: CDR1 MDHEN and CDR2 SYDVKM. In DNA form, the CDR3 reads TGTGCCAGCAGTTTAATTGGTAGCGGGGGGTCAGACAATGAGCAGTTCTTC. This encodes CASSLIGSGGSDNEQFF.

The V gene is TRBV3-1, the J gene TRBJ1-6; perhaps TRBD1 as D (6 bases). Germline values: CDR1 LGHDT, CDR2 YNNKEL (reference sequence). CDR3 length: 15 amino acids. V was cut by 4 bases and J by 7 bases, with 14 bases left in between. The CDR3 sequence: CASSRDTGRNSPLHF. CDR3 in DNA: TGTGCCAGCAGCCGAGACACAGGGCGGAATTCACCCCTCCACTTT.

This rearrangement joins TRBV28 to TRBJ1-1; TRBD1 matches at 7 bases. Germline V gene sequence: CDR1 MDHEN, CDR2 SYDVKM. V was clipped by 4 bases and J by 3 bases; unmatched bases: 2. This CDR3 comprises 13 residues. CDR3: CASSYRGYTEAFF. The CDR3 DNA reads TGTGCCAGCAGTTACAGGGGATACACTGAAGCTTTCTTT.

This clonotype appeared once. The chain recombines TRBV2 with TRBJ2-1, with D perhaps TRBD2 (6 bases). Germline V gives CDR1 SNHLY, CDR2 FYNNEI. The germline V and J ends were trimmed by 8 bases and 9 bases, with 20 bases remaining between them. The CDR3 is made up of 14 amino acids. The CDR3 is CASCAVTGDSEQFF. The CDR3 coding sequence is TGTGCCAGCTGCGCCGTGACGGGAGATAGTGAGCAGTTCTTC.

This clonotype has only a few counts. The CDR3, as DNA: TGTGCCACAATACCCGGACCAAGCACAGATACGCAGTATTTT. Translated: CATIPGPSTDTQYF. This rearrangement joins TRBV28 to TRBJ2-3; D is ambiguous. This CDR3 spans 14 amino acids. Between the trimmed V and J ends, which lost 10 bases and 0 bases, there was a span of 14 bases. Germline V gives CDR1 MDHEN, CDR2 SYDVKM.

About this clonotype itself: An end of the junction does not agree with germline; a read error may underlie this. V usage is TRBV5-4 and J usage is TRBJ1-2, with D tentatively TRBD1 (5 bases). The CDR3 consists of 14 residues. Germline CDR1 SGHNT, CDR2 YYREEE (reference sequence). CDR3 sequence: CTSSLGGSDYGYTF. CDR3 DNA: TGTACCAGCAGCTTGGGGGGTTCCGACTATGGCTACACCTTC.

This clonotype was observed at least ten times. The chain joins TRBV20-1 to TRBJ2-1; D is perhaps TRBD2 (5 bases). Trimming shortened V by 3 bases and J by 3 bases, and 18 bases separated the two germline ends. From germline, CDR1 is DFQATT and CDR2 SNEGSKA (reference sequence). The CDR3 runs to 16 residues. The chain's CDR3 is CSASDLEAVDYNEQFF. CDR3 nucleotide sequence: TGCAGTGCTAGTGATCTCGAAGCGGTCGACTACAATGAGCAGTTCTTC.

This rearrangement joins TRBV5-1 to TRBJ2-3; D gene ambiguous. Germline lookup yields CDR1 SGHRS and CDR2 YFSETQ. The CDR3 has 14 residues. Trimming took off 4 bases at V and 2 bases at J, with 11 bases between the two ends. This CDR3 reads CASSPDPFTDTQYF. The CDR3 DNA is TGCGCCAGCAGCCCGGACCCTTTCACAGATACGCAGTATTTT.

This clonotype has at least ten counts. CDR3 loop: CASSLGPGYTF. Here the CDR3 DNA reads TGTGCCAGCAGCTTGGGTCCTGGCTACACCTTC. The gene calls are TRBV7-9 and TRBJ1-2, with D uncertain. Germline lookup yields CDR1 SEHNR and CDR2 FQNEAQ (reference sequence). CDR3 length equals 11 residues. Trimming removed 3 bases from V and 7 bases from J, with 6 bases in between.

This clonotype is medium-sized (0.01 to 0.1%) in the sample. The chain links TRBV5-1 to TRBJ2-1; D gene uncertain. This CDR3 is built from 14 residues. Germline V gives CDR1 SGHRS, CDR2 YFSETQ. V lost 4 bases, J lost 0 bases, and 8 bases lay in between. The CDR3, as DNA: TGCGCCAGCAGCCTCCGTAGCTCCTACAATGAGCAGTTCTTC. Amino acid sequence: CASSLRSSYNEQFF.

J is TRBJ2-7 and V is TRBV28; tentatively, D is TRBD1 (6 bases). In germline, CDR1 is MDHEN, CDR2 SYDVKM. The CDR3 extends over 15 amino acids. V lost 3 bases and J lost 5, with 17 bases in between. CDR3 DNA sequence: TGTGCCAGCAGTTTCTTAACCAGGGGCGGAGACGAGCAGTACTTC. This encodes CASSFLTRGGDEQYF.

The chain joins TRBV20-1 to TRBJ2-1, with 9 nucleotides matching TRBD2. This CDR3 spans 16 amino acids. With V trimmed by 3 bases and J by 0 bases, 6 bases remained unmatched. CDR1 is DFQATT, CDR2 SNEGSKA, per germline (reference sequence). CDR3 amino acids: CSARNSGGPSYNEQFF. The CDR3 bases are TGCAGTGCTAGGAATAGCGGGGGCCCCTCCTACAATGAGCAGTTCTTC.

This clonotype is medium-sized (0.01 to 0.1%) by share. The chain recombines TRBV5-1 with TRBJ1-6; TRBD1 might be the D (5 bases). Trimming left V 0 bases short and J 6 bases short, with 7 bases between. The CDR3 is made up of 14 amino acids. CDR1 and CDR2 (germline): SGHRS, YFSETQ. The CDR3 nucleotides read TGCGCCAGCAGCTTGGGACAGCTTAATTCACCCCTCCACTTT. This translates into CASSLGQLNSPLHF.

V gene TRBV7-9 combines with J gene TRBJ1-1, with TRBD1 as a possible D gene (5 bases). The CDR3 covers 15 residues. Trimming took 4 bases from V and 0 from J, leaving 12 bases between them. Germline V lookup: CDR1 SEHNR, CDR2 FQNEAQ (reference sequence). The CDR3 sequence is CASSSPGRLNTEAFF. The CDR3 region has the DNA TGTGCCAGCAGCTCCCCGGGACGGCTGAACACTGAAGCTTTCTTT.

This clonotype was observed a single time. Germline and junction disagree at one end, which may indicate a read error. The rearrangement links TRBV4-3 to TRBJ2-5; 10 nucleotides agree with TRBD2. This CDR3 region has 17 residues. Germline V gives CDR1 LGHNA, CDR2 YSLEER. As DNA, the CDR3 is TGTGCCAGCAGCCAAGAGGTCCCAGCGGGAGGGCTGGAGACCCAGTACTTC. This sequence encodes CASSQEVPAGGLETQYF.

This clonotype was detected only a few times. The rearrangement joins TRBV4-1 to TRBJ2-3; perhaps D is TRBD1 or TRBD2 (6 bases each). Trimming stripped 11 bases from V and 8 bases from J, with 23 bases between. CDR3 size: 14 residues. Per the germline V gene, CDR1 is MGHRA and CDR2 is YSYEKL. The CDR3 spells CAVRAGAGGATQYF. CDR3 nucleotide sequence: TGCGCCGTCCGGGCAGGGGCCGGAGGGGCTACGCAGTATTTT.

This clonotype came up a few times. The conserved closing phenylalanine or tryptophan is absent in this CDR3, likely reflecting a read error. The J gene is TRBJ2-7, the V gene TRBV5-1, with D possibly being TRBD1 (5 bases). This CDR3 is built from 12 residues. Germline-derived CDR1 and CDR2 are SGHRS and YFSETQ. With 3 bases removed from V and 6 bases from J, the gap between germline ends came to 10 bases. CDR3 in amino acids: CASSSGNGEQYS. CDR3 nucleotide sequence: TGCGCCAGCAGCTCAGGGAATGGCGAGCAGTACTCC.

This clonotype was counted ten times or more. The chain recombines TRBV20-1 with TRBJ2-3; 11 positions agree with TRBD2. The CDR3 length is 16 residues. Germline lookup yields CDR1 DFQATT and CDR2 SNEGSKA (reference sequence). Trimming took 6 bases from V and 0 from J; bases not matched to a gene: 8. This CDR3 reads CSAPASGRTSTDTQYF. In DNA, the CDR3 is TGCAGTGCCCCGGCTAGCGGGAGGACTAGCACAGATACGCAGTATTTT.

This clonotype has at least ten counts. This chain connects TRBV4-1 to TRBJ2-7; possible D gene TRBD1, 5 bases. The V end was cut by 0 bases, the J end by 4 bases, with 7 bases between. The CDR3 sequence is 13 residues long. Per the germline V gene, CDR1 is MGHRA and CDR2 is YSYEKL. DNA of the CDR3: TGCGCCAGCAGCCAAGAGGGGCCGTACGAGCAGTACTTC. Protein sequence: CASSQEGPYEQYF.

This clonotype was seen more than once but under ten times. This chain connects TRBV5-1 to TRBJ2-1; either TRBD1 or TRBD2 may fit D (6 bases each). The V end lost 0 bases, the J end lost 6 bases, and 10 bases lay between the germline ends. The length of the CDR3 is 14 residues. Germline lookup yields CDR1 SGHRS and CDR2 YFSETQ. The CDR3 loop is CASSLAGATNEQFF. The CDR3, as DNA: TGCGCCAGCAGCTTGGCGGGGGCTACCAATGAGCAGTTCTTC.

In its sample, this clonotype was seen a few times. V gene TRBV7-3 combines with J gene TRBJ2-7, with D unclear. From germline, CDR1 is SGHTA and CDR2 FQGTGA. The CDR3 extends over 15 amino acids. V was cut by 5 bases and J by 0 bases, with 14 bases left in between. Here the CDR3 DNA reads TGTGCCAGCAGCCCTGACGGATCTCGCTCCTACGAGCAGTACTTC. This codes for CASSPDGSRSYEQYF.

The CDR3 region is CASSQEVGLFRYEQYF. The CDR3 DNA reads TGCGCCAGCAGCCAAGAGGTGGGTCTTTTTCGCTACGAGCAGTACTTC. The rearrangement uses TRBV4-1 and TRBJ2-7; D is uncertain. The V and J ends lost 0 bases and 3 bases respectively, with 15 bases between them. The CDR3 sequence is 16 residues long. Germline V lookup: CDR1 MGHRA, CDR2 YSYEKL.

The rearrangement uses TRBV7-3 and TRBJ1-1; D remains ambiguous. Trimming left V 5 bases short and J 0 bases short, with 10 bases between. The CDR3 consists of 14 residues. Germline CDR1 SGHTA, CDR2 FQGTGA. The CDR3 loop reads CASSPDPLNTEAFF. The CDR3 coding sequence is TGTGCCAGCAGCCCCGACCCACTGAACACTGAAGCTTTCTTT.

In this sample, this clonotype turned up a few times. The chain recombines TRBV7-6 with TRBJ2-1, with 8 bases identical to TRBD1. The germline CDR1 and CDR2 sequences are SGHVS and FNYEAQ. V lost 5 bases, J lost 8 bases, and 11 bases stayed unmatched. The CDR3 spans 15 residues. The CDR3 sequence: CASSHRTGNSYEQFF. The CDR3 nucleotides are TGTGCCAGCAGCCACCGGACAGGGAATTCCTATGAGCAGTTCTTC.

As regards this clonotype: A read error may account for a junction end that differs from germline. V is TRBV12-3 or TRBV12-4 and J is TRBJ2-5; either TRBD1 or TRBD2 may supply D (5 bases each). The CDR3 runs to 14 residues. CDR3 loop: CASSFSGTQETQCF. The CDR3 nucleotides are TGTGCCAGCAGTTTCTCCGGGACGCAAGAGACCCAGTGCTTC.